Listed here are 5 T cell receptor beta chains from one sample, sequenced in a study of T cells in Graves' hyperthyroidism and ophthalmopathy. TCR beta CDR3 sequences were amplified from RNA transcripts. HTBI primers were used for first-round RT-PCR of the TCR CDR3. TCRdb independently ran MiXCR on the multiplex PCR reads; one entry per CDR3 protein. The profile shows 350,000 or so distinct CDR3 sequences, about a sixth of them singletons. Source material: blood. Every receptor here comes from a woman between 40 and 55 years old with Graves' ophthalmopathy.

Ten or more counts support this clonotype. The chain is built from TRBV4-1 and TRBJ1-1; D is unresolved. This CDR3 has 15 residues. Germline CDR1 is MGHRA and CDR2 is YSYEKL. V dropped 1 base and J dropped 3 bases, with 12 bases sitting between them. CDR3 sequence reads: CASSQGSASDTEAFF. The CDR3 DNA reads TGCGCCAGCAGCCAAGGATCTGCCAGCGACACTGAAGCTTTCTTT.

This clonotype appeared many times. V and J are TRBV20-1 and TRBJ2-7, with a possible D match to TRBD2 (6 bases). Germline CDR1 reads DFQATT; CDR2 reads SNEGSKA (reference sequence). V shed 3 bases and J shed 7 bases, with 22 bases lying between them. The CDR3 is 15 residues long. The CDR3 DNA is TGCAGTGCTAGTGGCCCCTGGATAGCCGCGGGGGAGCAGTACTTC. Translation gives CSASGPWIAAGEQYF.

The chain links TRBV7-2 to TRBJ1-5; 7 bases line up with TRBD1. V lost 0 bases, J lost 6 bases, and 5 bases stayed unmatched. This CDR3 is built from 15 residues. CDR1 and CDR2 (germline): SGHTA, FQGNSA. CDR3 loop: CASSLAEGASQPQHF. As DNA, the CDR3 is TGTGCCAGCAGCTTAGCGGAGGGGGCCAGTCAGCCCCAGCATTTT.

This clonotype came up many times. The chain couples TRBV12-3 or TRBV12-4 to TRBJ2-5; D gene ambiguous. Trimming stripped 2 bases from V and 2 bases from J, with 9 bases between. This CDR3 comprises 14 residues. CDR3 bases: TGTGCCAGCAGTTTACGTACAGCACAAGAGACCCAGTACTTC. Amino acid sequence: CASSLRTAQETQYF.

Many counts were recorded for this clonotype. CDR3: CSARDFDRPYEQYF. The CDR3 nucleotides are TGCAGTGCTAGAGATTTTGATAGGCCCTACGAGCAGTACTTC. The rearrangement uses TRBV20-1 and TRBJ2-7; D gene unclear. The CDR3 spans 14 residues. CDR1 is DFQATT and CDR2 is SNEGSKA in the germline V gene (reference sequence). V was shortened by 0 bases and J by 2 bases, with 11 bases between the two germline ends.